Listed here are 3 T cell receptor beta chains from one sample, sequenced in a study of shared clonotypes between healthy human individuals. TCRdb's copy holds only in-frame clones and misses some; the assay was immunoSEQ multiplex PCR. Of fewer than 650,000 clones in the sample, over 65% were seen once. The specimen sequenced was PBMCs. Receptors originate from a middle-aged woman in good health. Some clones in this sample may be carry-over from other donors' samples.

This clone showed up many times. The chain joins TRBV27 to TRBJ2-7; TRBD1 is a possible D gene (6 bases). Trimming cost V 10 bases and J 7 bases, with 20 bases left between them. The CDR3 spans 13 residues. Looked up from germline, CDR1 is MNHEY and CDR2 is SMNVEV (reference sequence). The CDR3 protein is CAISGHGAREQYF. For the CDR3, the DNA is TGTGCCATCTCGGGACACGGTGCCCGAGAGCAGTACTTC.

The V and J genes are TRBV29-1 and TRBJ1-1, with 7 bases fitting TRBD1. The CDR3 has 14 amino acids. With 3 bases clipped from V and 0 bases from J, the junction kept 4 bases outside the gene matches. Germline V lookup: CDR1 SQVTM, CDR2 ANQGSEA. The CDR3 region has the DNA TGCAGCGTTGATTCGGGACAGATGAACACTGAAGCTTTCTTT. Translation: CSVDSGQMNTEAFF.

J is TRBJ1-1 and V is TRBV29-1; D call uncertain. CDR3 size: 11 residues. Trimming pared 7 bases from V and 1 base from J, leaving 7 bases between. Germline assignment: CDR1 SQVTM and CDR2 ANQGSEA. CDR3 loop: CSALQNTEAFF. CDR3 nucleotide sequence: TGCAGCGCCCTACAGAACACTGAAGCTTTCTTT.